One sample yielded the 19 T cell receptor beta chains listed below, sequenced in a study of regulatory T cells in long-lasting Graves disease. Documented time point: persistent/refractory GD, antithyroid drugs over 5 years with positive TRAb. The TCR library was prepared using RNA isolated from PBMCs. Library construction for TCR beta used iRepertoire HTBI primers and Arm-PCR of CDR3 regions. TCRdb re-derived calls from the multiplex PCR reads in MiXCR, one entry per CDR3 protein. The table shows 700,000 or so distinct CDR3 sequences, with about 32% occurring only once. The sample here was peripheral blood mononuclear cells (PBMCs), taken when the disease was refractory, from a patient treated with antithyroid drugs. The receptors stem from a female donor with Graves disease.

This clonotype appeared a few times. The chain couples TRBV5-1 to TRBJ2-7, with 8 bases fitting TRBD2. Germline V gives CDR1 SGHRS, CDR2 YFSETQ. Trimming took 5 bases from V and 3 from J; bases not matched to a gene: 7. This CDR3 is 14 amino acids long. CDR3 DNA: TGCGCCAGCAGAGGAAGAGCGGGGGACTACGAGCAGTACTTC. Protein sequence: CASRGRAGDYEQYF.

The chain combines TRBV6-5 with TRBJ1-6; TRBD1 aligns across 11 bases. CDR3 size: 17 residues. CDR1 MNHEY and CDR2 SVGAGI come from the germline V gene. V lost 4 bases and J lost 6; bases outside the gene matches: 8. CDR3 region: CASSSRTGTGGNSPLHF. CDR3 coding DNA: TGTGCCAGCAGTTCCCGTACCGGGACAGGGGGTAATTCACCCCTCCACTTT.

The rearrangement links TRBV10-3 to TRBJ2-1, with TRBD2 matching 11 bases. Per germline, CDR1 ENHRY and CDR2 SYGVKD. The CDR3 sequence is 14 residues long. Unmatched junction bases numbered 9, after V lost 10 bases and J lost 7 bases. Here the CDR3 DNA reads TGTGCCACTACGACTAGCGGGAAGAGGAATGAGCAGTTCTTC. Encoded protein: CATTTSGKRNEQFF.

This clonotype has a handful of counts. V and J are TRBV3-1 and TRBJ1-2; D ambiguous. CDR3 length equals 14 residues. Germline CDR1 LGHDT, CDR2 YNNKEL (reference sequence). V was clipped by 0 bases and J by 4 bases, with 9 bases between them. The CDR3 nucleotides are TGTGCCAGCAGCCAAGATGTTACTGGCTATGGCTACACCTTC. This encodes CASSQDVTGYGYTF.

This clonotype was counted at least ten times. The junction does not match germline at one end; this may be a read error. The chain couples TRBV5-1 to TRBJ1-1; D perhaps matches TRBD1 (6 bases). The CDR3 spans 14 residues. CDR1 and CDR2 from the germline V gene are SGHRS and YFSETQ. CDR3 amino acids: CASSLSGVGTEAFF. CDR3 DNA: TGTGCCAGCAGTTTATCAGGGGTGGGCACTGAAGCTTTCTTT.

This clonotype was detected only a few times. The chain couples TRBV7-9 to TRBJ1-2, with 9 positions matching TRBD1. The CDR3 is 15 amino acids. Germline CDR1 reads SEHNR; CDR2 reads FQNEAQ (reference sequence). V shed 2 bases and J 4 bases; nucleotides not matched to a gene: 5. The CDR3 protein is CASSLRQGGPYGYTF. The CDR3 DNA reads as TGTGCCAGCAGCTTAAGACAGGGGGGTCCCTATGGCTACACCTTC.

CDR3: CASSPLAPGRDGYTF. For the CDR3, the DNA is TGCGCCAGCAGCCCCTTGGCCCCAGGGAGGGATGGCTACACCTTC. The chain couples TRBV5-1 to TRBJ1-2, with a tentative D call TRBD1 (5 bases). CDR1 is SGHRS, CDR2 YFSETQ, per germline. The CDR3 is 15 amino acids. The V and J ends lost 4 bases and 6 bases respectively, with 19 bases between them.

The chain employs TRBV15 and TRBJ1-1, with a possible D match to TRBD1 (5 bases). V shed 2 bases and J shed 7 bases, with 20 bases lying between them. The CDR3 has 16 amino acids. CDR1 and CDR2 (germline): LNHNV, YYDKDF (reference sequence). CDR3 residues: CATSRTHTTDPVEAFF. Here the CDR3 DNA reads TGTGCCACCAGCAGAACCCACACGACAGACCCGGTTGAAGCTTTCTTT.

The rearrangement links TRBV19 to TRBJ2-7, with 8 bases fitting TRBD1. CDR1 and CDR2 (germline): LNHDA, SQIVND (reference sequence). The J segment lost 3 bases and the V segment lost 3 bases, leaving 10 bases of the junction unmatched. The CDR3 covers 16 residues. CDR3 DNA: TGTGCCAGTAGTATCGACCTGGACAGGGTGGTCTACGAGCAGTACTTC. It is translated as CASSIDLDRVVYEQYF.

This clonotype was seen a handful of times. The chain is built from TRBV6-1 and TRBJ2-2; 11 nucleotides match TRBD2. V shed 8 bases and J 2 bases; nucleotides not matched to a gene: 10. Germline V gene sequence: CDR1 MNHNS, CDR2 SASEGT. CDR3 size: 17 residues. CDR3 residues: CASGDSGRAGNTGELFF. The CDR3 nucleotides read TGTGCCAGCGGGGATAGCGGGAGGGCCGGAAACACCGGGGAGCTGTTTTTT.

The table lists this clonotype with a few counts. The CDR3 DNA reads as TGTGCCAGCAGCATCACCGGGACAGGGGGCAACGAGCAGTACTTC. Translating it yields CASSITGTGGNEQYF. This chain connects TRBV6-1 to TRBJ2-7, with TRBD1 matching 12 bases. Germline-derived CDR1 and CDR2 are MNHNS and SASEGT. The CDR3 sequence is 15 residues long. The ends lost 6 bases at V and 5 bases at J; junction bases unmatched: 8.

The chain links TRBV20-1 to TRBJ1-5, with D possibly TRBD1 on 5 matching bases. Between the trimmed V and J ends, which lost 3 bases and 1 base, there was a span of 10 bases. The CDR3 covers 14 residues. Germline values: CDR1 DFQATT, CDR2 SNEGSKA (reference sequence). CDR3 DNA: TGCAGTGCTAGCAGAGGGGTAAGCAATCAGCCCCAGCATTTT. It codes for CSASRGVSNQPQHF.

The chain employs TRBV24-1 and TRBJ2-2; no clear D gene. The length of the CDR3 is 17 residues. Trimming removed 2 bases at V and 5 bases at J, with 17 bases between. CDR1 KGHDR and CDR2 SFDVKD come from the germline V gene. CDR3 region: CATSDWSDPLGTGELFF. The CDR3 nucleotides read TGTGCCACCAGTGATTGGAGCGACCCTTTGGGTACCGGGGAGCTGTTTTTT.

This clonotype has a handful of counts. This sequence joins TRBV19 and TRBJ1-2; no clear D. The CDR3 covers 13 residues. The V end lost 1 base, the J end lost 6 bases, and 9 bases lay between the germline ends. Germline CDR1 reads LNHDA; CDR2 reads SQIVND (reference sequence). CDR3 protein: CASSIGAGNGYTF. The CDR3 region has the DNA TGTGCCAGTAGTATAGGGGCCGGGAATGGCTACACCTTC.

This clonotype occurred a few times. V and J are TRBV20-1 and TRBJ1-4; 9 bases match TRBD1. Germline V gives CDR1 DFQATT, CDR2 SNEGSKA (reference sequence). V shed 3 bases, J shed 8 bases, and the junction held 7 bases outside the gene matches. The CDR3 consists of 14 residues. CDR3 nucleotides: TGCAGTGCTAGGGGACAGGGAGGAAGAGAAAAACTGTTTTTT. Translated: CSARGQGGREKLFF.

At least ten counts were recorded for this clonotype. This chain joins TRBV19 and TRBJ1-5; tentative D call: TRBD1 (5 bases). Deletions cut 2 bases from V and 3 bases from J, with 14 bases between. Germline loops: CDR1 LNHDA, CDR2 SQIVND (reference sequence). The CDR3 is made up of 16 amino acids. The CDR3 is CASSIRQLPINQPQHF. In DNA form, the CDR3 reads TGTGCCAGTAGTATAAGACAGTTGCCTATCAATCAGCCCCAGCATTTT.

V and J are TRBV5-1 and TRBJ2-7; 8 bases are a match to TRBD1. Germline trimming cut 4 bases from V and 5 bases from J; bases unmatched to any gene: 8. This CDR3 contains 14 residues. Looked up from germline, CDR1 is SGHRS and CDR2 is YFSETQ. The CDR3 loop reads CASSIRDRTHEQYF. The CDR3 DNA follows: TGCGCCAGCAGCATCCGGGACAGGACCCACGAGCAGTACTTC.

This clonotype turned up a few times. This chain links TRBV3-1 with TRBJ2-4; 12 positions match TRBD2. The V gene end was trimmed by 0 bases and the J gene end by 8 bases; junction bases not matched to a gene: 5. CDR1 and CDR2 from the germline V gene are LGHDT and YNNKEL (reference sequence). This CDR3 contains 16 residues. CDR3 loop: CASSQELAGGVDIQYF. In nucleotides, the CDR3 is TGTGCCAGCAGCCAAGAACTAGCGGGAGGAGTAGACATTCAGTACTTC.

The table lists this clonotype with many counts. J is TRBJ1-2 and V is TRBV29-1, with D possibly matching TRBD1 (6 bases). The CDR3 runs 15 residues. V gave up 7 bases and J gave up 5 bases, with 23 bases separating them. In germline, CDR1 is SQVTM, CDR2 ANQGSEA. CDR3 sequence (DNA): TGCAGCGCAGGTGGTCGGGACACCACTTTATATGGCTACACCTTC. Amino acids: CSAGGRDTTLYGYTF.